This T cell receptor beta chain was captured by sequencing in a study of blood T cell repertoires in COVID-19. Across the whole study: The United States, Italy and Spain were the sources of the acute and convalescent COVID-19 samples. Nucleic acid was either cDNA or gDNA, and it came from T cells, B-cell-depleted T cells, or PBMCs.

V dropped 7 bases and J dropped 0 bases, with 11 bases sitting between them. CDR1 is LGHNT, CDR2 FRNRAP, per germline. The CDR3 spans 14 residues. Original methodology: Reference gene primer amplification in the assay estimated nucleated cell counts. Clones were read by immunoSEQ multiplex PCR, and TCRdb kept only the in-frame ones, dropping some. V, J and clone size are those of that table, while D and trimming were read from the DNA. The table includes fewer than 60,000 clones, around 90% detected once. Sequenced sample: peripheral blood. The chain recombines TRBV12-5 with TRBJ2-3; possibly TRBD2 for D (6 bases). The sequence derives from a human donor with acute or convalescent COVID-19. The donor label of this sample is uncertain. The CDR3 sequence: CASDRETSTDTQYF. CDR3 DNA sequence: TGTGCTAGTGACCGGGAGACTAGCACAGATACGCAGTATTTT.